The clone carrying this T cell receptor beta chain was observed many times. What it binds is unknown. This entry comes from a study of regulatory T cells in long-lasting Graves disease. Study results and caveats: With 2,500 to 3,000 shared public clonotypes, persistent patients exceeded new patients, who shared 950 to 1,000.

Library construction for TCR beta used iRepertoire HTBI primers and Arm-PCR of CDR3 regions. TCRdb re-derived calls from the multiplex PCR reads in MiXCR, one entry per CDR3 protein. This table has 400,000 to 550,000 distinct CDR3 sequences, 15% to 20% appearing once. The CDR3 spans 14 residues. CDR1 and CDR2 (germline): SGHNT, YENEEA. The ends lost 3 bases at V and 7 bases at J; junction bases unmatched: 8. Noted time point: newly diagnosed GD, antithyroid drugs for less than 3 months. RNA from PBMCs was the source of the TCR library. Patients met American Thyroid Association criteria for Graves' disease. The sample also formed part of further work on T cells in Graves' hyperthyroidism and ophthalmopathy. Per that study: Primed by the HTBI set, a first-round RT-PCR was run on the TCR CDR3.

The chain has TRBV11-3 and TRBJ2-7, with 8 bases lining up with TRBD2. This receptor was identified in a woman in her late teens or twenties with Graves disease. Sequenced material: peripheral blood mononuclear cells (PBMCs), taken at new diagnosis, from a patient treated with antithyroid drugs. CDR3 in amino acids: CASSLRREDGEQYF. The CDR3 nucleotides are TGTGCCAGCAGCTTGCGGCGGGAGGACGGAGAGCAGTACTTC.